Listed here are 32 T cell receptor beta chains from one sample, sequenced in a study of T cells in Graves' hyperthyroidism and ophthalmopathy (dated by TCRdb to between 2018 and 2021). Libraries were constructed by multiplex PCR. Sequencer: Illumina HiSeq 2000. The TCR beta CDR3 regions were amplified from the RNA transcripts. A first-round RT-PCR of the TCR CDR3 used the HTBI primer set with the Qiagen OneStep RT-PCR kit. TCRdb trimmed the raw reads at Q25, called clones with MiXCR and kept productive beta chains. Under each unique CDR3 protein, matching rows form one entry showing the most common genes and DNA. The sample table shows fewer than 700,000 distinct CDR3 sequences, and 16% are seen once. 3.8% of the sample is taken by the ten largest. Sequenced material: blood. These receptor sequences come from a woman aged 30 to 39 with Graves' hyperthyroidism.

The rearrangement links TRBV15 to TRBJ2-2; D gene uncertain. Germline CDR1 LNHNV, CDR2 YYDKDF (reference sequence). This CDR3 is built from 15 residues. V lost 0 bases and J lost 7, with 12 bases in between. CDR3 region: CATSRDNGDGGELFF. The DNA for the CDR3 is TGTGCCACCAGCAGAGATAATGGGGATGGCGGGGAGCTGTTTTTT. Full variable domain (remainder filled in from reference TRBV15 and TRBJ2-2): DAMVIQNPRYQVTQFGKPVTLSCSQTLNHNVMYWYQQKSSQAPKLLFHYYDKDFNNEADTPDNFQSRRPNTSFCFLDIRSPGLGDTAMYLCATSRDNGDGGELFFGEGSRLTVL.

V gene TRBV5-5 combines with J gene TRBJ2-5; no clear D. The CDR3 consists of 14 residues. Germline V lookup: CDR1 SGHKS, CDR2 YYEKEE (reference sequence). The V end was cut by 4 bases, the J end by 5 bases, with 15 bases between. The DNA of the CDR3 is TGTGCCAGCAGCCCGGAGCTTTCAGAGGAGACCCAGTACTTC. It is translated as CASSPELSEETQYF.

This clonotype was counted between two and nine times. This chain links TRBV19 with TRBJ2-6, with 10 positions matching TRBD1. Trimming at V came to 5 bases and at J to 2 bases, leaving 0 bases not matched to a gene. The CDR3 totals 15 residues. CDR1 and CDR2 (germline): LNHDA, SQIVND (reference sequence). CDR3 DNA: TGTGCCAGTAGTGACAGGGGGCCTGGGGCCAACGTCCTGACTTTC. Translation gives CASSDRGPGANVLTF.

This clonotype came up many times. The chain is built from TRBV20-1 and TRBJ1-2, with TRBD1 matching over 7 bases. CDR3 size: 12 residues. V lost 6 bases to trimming and J lost 4 bases; unmatched junction nucleotides: 5. CDR1 DFQATT and CDR2 SNEGSKA come from the germline V gene (reference sequence). CDR3 sequence (DNA): TGCAGTGCGAGGGACAGTTTCTATGGCTACACCTTC. This codes for CSARDSFYGYTF.

The rearrangement links TRBV28 to TRBJ2-1; a possible D gene is TRBD2 (5 bases). V lost 7 bases and J 5 bases, leaving 24 bases between the germline ends. The CDR3 consists of 17 residues. CDR1 MDHEN and CDR2 SYDVKM come from the germline V gene. CDR3 sequence: CASMFLAGGKGDNEQFF. In DNA form, the CDR3 reads TGTGCCAGCATGTTTTTAGCAGGAGGAAAGGGAGACAATGAGCAGTTCTTC.

This clonotype was seen more than once but under ten times. The gene calls are TRBV20-1 and TRBJ2-7, with D maybe TRBD1 (5 bases). Germline V gives CDR1 DFQATT, CDR2 SNEGSKA (reference sequence). The CDR3 spans 12 residues. V gave up 6 bases and J gave up 4 bases, with 13 bases separating them. The CDR3 region is CSAVETVYEQYF. CDR3 sequence (DNA): TGCAGTGCCGTCGAGACAGTTTACGAGCAGTACTTC.

This clonotype was observed a few times. V gene TRBV12-5 combines with J gene TRBJ1-1; tentatively, D is TRBD1 (5 bases). Germline CDR1 LGHNT, CDR2 FRNRAP. V was shortened by 2 bases and J by 3 bases, with 10 bases between the two germline ends. This CDR3 has 14 amino acids. The CDR3 reads CASGLPDSYTEAFF. The CDR3 coding sequence is TGTGCTAGTGGTTTGCCCGACAGTTACACTGAAGCTTTCTTT.

This clonotype has a count of ten or more. Germline is not matched at one junction end, which may reflect a read error. The V gene is TRBV2, the J gene TRBJ2-5; D is perhaps TRBD2 (7 bases). Germline V gene lookup returns CDR1 SNHLY and CDR2 FYNNEI. CDR3 length: 12 amino acids. The DNA for the CDR3 is TGTGCCAGCAGTGCGCAGGGGCGGGGGAAGGACTTC. It yields the protein CASSAQGRGKDF.

This clonotype was counted ten times or more. The chain joins TRBV2 to TRBJ2-3; possibly TRBD2 for D (6 bases). CDR1 and CDR2 from the germline V gene are SNHLY and FYNNEI. The CDR3 covers 14 residues. V was shortened by 4 bases and J by 1 base, with 9 bases between the two germline ends. CDR3 sequence: CASSVAVGTDTQYF. DNA of the CDR3: TGTGCCAGCAGTGTAGCGGTCGGCACAGATACGCAGTATTTT.

A note on this clonotype: This may arise from a read error, as a much more abundant clone is one base away. The gene calls are TRBV12-3 or TRBV12-4 and TRBJ2-7; D is possibly TRBD1 or TRBD2 (6 bases each). The J call is doubtful: the DNA matches TRBJ2-1 better. CDR3 length: 14 residues. The CDR3 loop reads CASSFGAGGYEQFF. CDR3 in DNA: TGTGCCAGCAGTTTTGGGGCCGGGGGCTACGAGCAGTTCTTC.

About this clonotype: This may arise from a read error, as a much more abundant clone is one base away. Lacking the conserved final phenylalanine or tryptophan, this CDR3 likely reflects a read error. V and J are TRBV7-3 and TRBJ2-1; 9 nucleotides align to TRBD1. The trim removed 5 bases at V and 5 bases at J, leaving 4 bases unmatched. This CDR3 region has 14 residues. The germline V gene encodes CDR1 SGHTA and CDR2 FQGTGA. The CDR3 here is CASSQGQGHNEQFI. The CDR3 region has the DNA TGTGCCAGCAGCCAGGGACAGGGCCACAATGAGCAGTTCATC.

CDR3 bases: TGTGCCAGCAGTTACGTCGGGACCCACAATGAGCAGTTCTTC. This translates into CASSYVGTHNEQFF. J is TRBJ2-1 and V is TRBV6-5, with D possibly being TRBD1 or TRBD2 (5 bases each). V was trimmed by 2 bases and J by 5 bases, leaving 10 bases between them. The germline V gene encodes CDR1 MNHEY and CDR2 SVGAGI. The CDR3 is made up of 14 amino acids.

In its sample, this clonotype was seen a few times. The gene calls are TRBV20-1 and TRBJ2-7, with D possibly matching TRBD2 (6 bases). The CDR3 is 15 residues long. CDR1 and CDR2 from the germline V gene are DFQATT and SNEGSKA (reference sequence). Trimming removed 2 bases from V and 1 base from J, with 15 bases in between. The DNA of the CDR3 is TGCAGTGCTAGAACCCCTAGCGTCAATTCCTACGAGCAGTACTTC. Protein: CSARTPSVNSYEQYF.

The V call is TRBV6-2 or TRBV6-3, the J call TRBJ2-1; 9 nucleotides align to TRBD2. V shed 9 bases, J shed 0 bases, and the junction held 12 bases outside the gene matches. CDR1 is MNHEY and CDR2 is SVGEGT in the germline V gene. This CDR3 has 17 residues. The CDR3 DNA follows: TGTGCCAGTAACAACCTCTTTAGCGGGAGCTCCTACAATGAGCAGTTCTTC. Translated, it gives CASNNLFSGSSYNEQFF.

This clonotype appeared many times. This chain joins TRBV3-1 and TRBJ2-5, with 7 bases identical to TRBD1. The J segment lost 5 bases and the V segment lost 3 bases, leaving 12 bases of the junction unmatched. CDR1 and CDR2 from the germline V gene are LGHDT and YNNKEL (reference sequence). There are 16 residues in the CDR3. The CDR3 coding sequence is TGTGCCAGCAGCCACTCAGCCGACAGGGAATACGAGACCCAGTACTTC. Translated: CASSHSADREYETQYF.

The table lists this clonotype with many counts. The rearrangement links TRBV28 to TRBJ2-7, with D tentatively TRBD1 (6 bases). V lost 6 bases, J lost 4 bases, and 16 bases lay in between. The CDR3 is 14 amino acids. Germline CDR1 MDHEN, CDR2 SYDVKM. The CDR3 is CASSLDRLLYEQYF. In nucleotides, the CDR3 is TGTGCCAGCAGCCTTGACAGGTTACTTTACGAGCAGTACTTC.

This clonotype was detected ten times or more. V gene TRBV11-2 combines with J gene TRBJ2-5; D remains unclear. V was cut by 5 bases and J by 5 bases, with 21 bases left in between. This CDR3 is 16 amino acids long. The germline CDR1 and CDR2 sequences are SGHAT and FQNNGV. CDR3 in DNA: TGTGCCAGCAGCCCCACGGCGGCAAAAATCTTGGAGACCCAGTACTTC. Translation: CASSPTAAKILETQYF.

This clonotype was picked up many times. The rearrangement uses TRBV3-1 and TRBJ2-5, with D possibly being TRBD2 (5 bases). There are 14 residues in the CDR3. V was trimmed by 5 bases and J by 5 bases, leaving 15 bases between them. CDR1 is LGHDT and CDR2 is YNNKEL in the germline V gene (reference sequence). CDR3 loop: CASSYREWEETQYF. The CDR3 DNA is TGTGCCAGCAGCTATCGAGAGTGGGAGGAGACCCAGTACTTC.

The V gene is TRBV7-9, the J gene TRBJ2-7; TRBD2 agrees at 8 bases. V trimming: 4 bases; J trimming: 5 bases; junction bases outside the gene matches: 1. The CDR3 is 12 residues long. From germline, CDR1 is SEHNR and CDR2 FQNEAQ (reference sequence). CDR3 nucleotide sequence: TGTGCCAGCAGCTCGACTAGCGACGAGCAGTACTTC. Amino acid sequence: CASSSTSDEQYF.

In its sample, this clonotype was seen many times. This chain uses TRBV28 with TRBJ2-1; 8 bases agree with TRBD2. Germline loops: CDR1 MDHEN, CDR2 SYDVKM. After removal of 7 bases from V and 13 bases from J, the junction contained 12 bases not matched to a gene. The CDR3 runs to 13 residues. This CDR3 is CASTPGTSTSQFF. The CDR3 nucleotides read TGTGCCAGCACCCCCGGGACTAGTACTTCCCAGTTCTTC.

This clonotype was counted ten times or more. The chain is built from TRBV30 and TRBJ2-5; D is perhaps TRBD2 (6 bases). The V end was cut by 2 bases, the J end by 9 bases, with 13 bases between. Germline V gives CDR1 GTSNPN, CDR2 SVGIG (reference sequence). CDR3 length equals 12 residues. The CDR3 bases are TGTGCCTGGAGTTTCGTGGGGACTTCCCAGTACTTC. This codes for CAWSFVGTSQYF. Complete variable domain (other parts from reference TRBV30 and TRBJ2-5): SQTIHQWPATLVQPVGSPLSLECTVEGTSNPNLYWYRQAAGRGLQLLFYSVGIGQISSEVPQNLSASRPQDRQFILSSKKLLLSDSGFYLCAWSFVGTSQYFGPGTRLLVL.

This clonotype came up many times. CDR3 bases: TGTGCCAGCAGCCTGAAGGGGACAAGTGATACGCAGTATTTT. Encoded protein: CASSLKGTSDTQYF. The V call is TRBV3-1, the J call TRBJ2-3; perhaps TRBD1 as D (6 bases). V lost 4 bases and J lost 6, with 14 bases in between. From germline, CDR1 is LGHDT and CDR2 YNNKEL (reference sequence). The CDR3 extends over 14 amino acids.

This clonotype was counted ten times or more. The chain employs TRBV29-1 and TRBJ2-3, with D unresolved. The germline CDR1 and CDR2 sequences are SQVTM and ANQGSEA. V dropped 1 base and J dropped 6 bases, with 11 bases sitting between them. The CDR3 contains 13 residues. CDR3 coding DNA: TGCAGCGTTGAAGCTAACATGGGGGATACGCAGTATTTT. It yields the protein CSVEANMGDTQYF.

This clonotype has only a few counts. The chain is built from TRBV6-5 and TRBJ1-2; no firm D call. Trimming removed 2 bases at V and 7 bases at J, with 11 bases between. CDR1 and CDR2 from the germline V gene are MNHEY and SVGAGI. The CDR3 is made up of 13 amino acids. The CDR3 bases are TGTGCCAGCAGTTACGACCCTACCCCTGGCTACACCTTC. Encoded protein: CASSYDPTPGYTF.

This clonotype showed up many times. V and J are TRBV20-1 and TRBJ1-1, with a possible D match to TRBD1 (5 bases). Germline V gene sequence: CDR1 DFQATT, CDR2 SNEGSKA (reference sequence). V lost 6 bases and J lost 1, with 15 bases in between. The CDR3 is 14 residues long. Written as DNA, the CDR3 is TGCAGTGCAACCACACAGGCAGCGAACACTGAAGCTTTCTTT. Translating it yields CSATTQAANTEAFF.

This clonotype has a count of ten or more. The gene calls are TRBV20-1 and TRBJ2-7; TRBD2 matches at 12 bases. This CDR3 is built from 15 residues. Per germline, CDR1 DFQATT and CDR2 SNEGSKA (reference sequence). Trimming at V came to 3 bases and at J to 2 bases, leaving 5 bases not matched to a gene. The CDR3, as DNA: TGCAGTGCTAGGTCAGGACTAGCGGGAACCTACGAGCAGTACTTC. As protein: CSARSGLAGTYEQYF.

This clonotype appeared a few times. The chain has TRBV12-5 and TRBJ1-5; 7 nucleotides agree with TRBD1. This CDR3 is 15 amino acids long. V lost 4 bases and J lost 5; bases outside the gene matches: 8. Per the germline V gene, CDR1 is LGHNT and CDR2 is FRNRAP. The CDR3: CASGSSDRAHQPQHF. The CDR3 coding sequence is TGTGCTAGTGGTTCCAGTGACAGGGCACATCAGCCCCAGCATTTT.

This clonotype has at least ten counts. This sequence joins TRBV7-9 and TRBJ2-7; 10 bases map to TRBD2. CDR1 and CDR2 from the germline V gene are SEHNR and FQNEAQ (reference sequence). V shed 7 bases, J shed 0 bases, and the junction held 9 bases outside the gene matches. CDR3 length equals 16 residues. The CDR3: CASILAGVTSSYEQYF. CDR3 nucleotide sequence: TGTGCCAGCATTCTAGCGGGAGTTACCAGCTCCTACGAGCAGTACTTC.

The chain is built from TRBV4-3 and TRBJ2-2, with D unresolved. V lost 0 bases and J 4 bases, leaving 15 bases between the germline ends. This CDR3 spans 17 amino acids. Germline lookup yields CDR1 LGHNA and CDR2 YSLEER. Here the CDR3 DNA reads TGCGCCAGCAGCCAAGAGCGTATGGAACTCGGCACCGGGGAGCTGTTTTTT. Amino acids: CASSQERMELGTGELFF.

This clonotype was observed at least ten times. This chain connects TRBV10-3 to TRBJ2-1, with 11 positions matching TRBD2. CDR1 and CDR2 from the germline V gene are ENHRY and SYGVKD. V was pared by 8 bases and J by 6 bases, with 9 bases of the junction left unmatched. This CDR3 has 15 amino acids. CDR3 amino acids: CAIGTSGSRGNEQFF. CDR3 DNA sequence: TGTGCCATCGGGACTAGCGGCTCAAGGGGCAATGAGCAGTTCTTC.

This clonotype was seen at least ten times. The chain couples TRBV6-1 to TRBJ2-1; D may be TRBD1 or TRBD2 (5 bases each). CDR1 is MNHNS, CDR2 SASEGT, per germline. V was trimmed by 5 bases and J by 6 bases, leaving 11 bases between them. The CDR3 totals 13 residues. The CDR3 here is CASSSEGSNEQFF. For the CDR3, the DNA is TGTGCCAGCAGTTCTGAGGGGAGCAATGAGCAGTTCTTC.

Many counts were recorded for this clonotype. The chain recombines TRBV28 with TRBJ2-7; D possibly corresponds to TRBD1 (5 bases). V dropped 3 bases and J dropped 7 bases, with 13 bases sitting between them. The V gene's germline CDR1 is MDHEN and CDR2 SYDVKM. This CDR3 contains 13 residues. The CDR3 spells CASSFQGPLEQYF. The CDR3, as DNA: TGTGCCAGCAGTTTTCAGGGTCCCTTGGAGCAGTACTTC.